Listed below are T cell receptor beta chains from one sample, sequenced in a study of T-cell reconstitution after alpha-beta-depleted transplantation in children. TCRdb ran MiXCR on the PCR reads and lists one entry per CDR3 protein. The table has about 500,000 distinct CDR3 sequences, around a third seen once; the top ten hold approximately 2.3%. The sample here was PBMCs from the stem cell graft donor, taken from the stem cell graft. The receptors were gathered from a human donor who donated a stem cell graft to a child with aplastic anemia. The conserved cysteine and the conserved F or W are not part of the CDR3 here.

J | V | length | CDR3
TRBJ2-3 | TRBV12-3/TRBV12-4 | 12 | ASSFGASTDTQY
TRBJ1-1 | TRBV7-8 | 16 | ASSLVGGAGSMNTEAF
TRBJ1-1 | TRBV6-2/TRBV6-3 | 13 | ASRIVGGPNTEAF
TRBJ1-1 | TRBV10-3 | 12 | AIRRRQENTEAF
TRBJ2-5 | TRBV18 | 13 | ASSPRTIGQETQY
TRBJ2-5 | TRBV10-3 | 14 | ATRQDRGRSGETQY
TRBJ1-1 | TRBV29-1 | 9 | SVDPHYEAF
TRBJ2-3 | TRBV6-5 | 13 | ASSYVRPSTDTQY
TRBJ1-2 | TRBV7-9 | 12 | ASTLTTGFQGYT
TRBJ2-2 | TRBV12-3/TRBV12-4 | 13 | ASSPGLAGTGELF
TRBJ2-7 | TRBV10-3 | 12 | AIRGTSGSGEQY
TRBJ2-6 | TRBV5-1 | 14 | ASSLTGHSGANVLT
TRBJ2-1 | TRBV5-1 | 11 | ASSLDFEGEQF
TRBJ2-7 | TRBV20-1 | 14 | SASSDGLAGLYEQY
TRBJ2-1 | TRBV7-2 | 11 | ASSEGQGNEQF
TRBJ2-3 | TRBV12-3/TRBV12-4 | 14 | ASSPAGVQGTDTQY
TRBJ1-2 | TRBV20-1 | 12 | SARGLGQGYGYT
TRBJ2-3 | TRBV18 | 10 | ASSPKGDTQY
TRBJ1-5 | TRBV28 | 12 | ASRRGGSHDLLH
TRBJ1-6 | TRBV5-1 | 15 | ASSPWDRPDYNSPLH
TRBJ2-4 | TRBV20-1 | 14 | SARRSGLVAKNIQY
TRBJ2-3 | TRBV29-1 | 13 | SVKGGRGRGDTQY
TRBJ1-6 | TRBV20-1 | 12 | SARAGTDNSPLH
TRBJ1-4 | TRBV25-1 | 13 | ASRDEGATNEKLF
TRBJ1-1 | TRBV6-5 | 12 | ASSSRQMNTEAF
TRBJ2-3 | TRBV12-3/TRBV12-4 | 11 | ASSRLVTDTQY
TRBJ1-1 | TRBV24-1 | 15 | ATSEGGSTGEDTEAF
TRBJ2-5 | TRBV6-1 | 12 | ASRKDRGLETQY
TRBJ2-1 | TRBV6-5 | 15 | ASSYSIDRGGHNEQF
TRBJ2-3 | TRBV15 | 15 | ATSRDQAGPRTDTQY
TRBJ2-2 | TRBV29-1 | 9 | SVPSTGELF
TRBJ1-1 | TRBV7-2 | 13 | ASSPNTGGSTEAF
TRBJ1-1 | TRBV29-1 | 10 | SAGQSNTEAF
TRBJ2-7 | TRBV19 | 11 | ASSITGGYEQY
TRBJ2-1 | TRBV6-1 | 14 | ASTRLAGGTHNEQF
TRBJ1-6 | TRBV29-1 | 11 | SVVRVQNSPLH
TRBJ1-6 | TRBV11-2 | 14 | ASSLNTWQSNSPLH
TRBJ1-1 | TRBV7-2 | 14 | ASSSRDGGGSAEAF
TRBJ1-3 | TRBV9 | 15 | ASSVGLTVSSGNTIY
TRBJ2-1 | TRBV20-1 | 11 | SAPGLGYSEQF
TRBJ2-6 | TRBV3-1 | 13 | ASSQVMAGANVLT
TRBJ2-5 | TRBV29-1 | 13 | SVEGATDDQETQY